This entry features one T cell receptor beta chain sequence. The antigen is unknown. This specimen comes from a study of blood T cells in healthy people across ages. Findings and caveats of the study: Calculation of diversity from one million T cells yielded estimates considered to be underestimates.

A J-beta primer mix and a sample-barcoded 5' primer were used in a second PCR of roughly 7 to 12 cycles. MiXCR, run by TCRdb on the 5' RACE reads, gives a single entry per CDR3 protein. The profile shows 1,500,000 or so distinct CDR3 sequences, approximately 63% of them singletons. The sequenced sample consisted of blood. The receptor was derived from a man younger than 30 in good health.

The CDR3 here is CASSFYPTGAVDTQYF. The CDR3 region has the DNA TGTGCCAGCAGTTTTTATCCTACGGGGGCGGTAGATACGCAGTATTTT. The chain links TRBV28 to TRBJ2-3; D tentatively reads TRBD1 or TRBD2 (6 bases each). The V end was cut by 3 bases, the J end by 5 bases, with 18 bases between. The germline gives CDR1 MDHEN, CDR2 SYDVKM. The length of the CDR3 is 16 residues.